This T cell receptor (beta chain) stems from a study of blood T cell repertoires in COVID-19. TCRdb's copy holds only in-frame clones and misses some; the assay was immunoSEQ multiplex PCR. The repertoire consists of a few hundred thousand clones, with over 75% occurring once and the leading ten covering over 3.5%. Sequenced material: PBMCs or T cells enriched from blood (not recorded which). The sequence was obtained from a man between 25 and 39 years old who had recovered from COVID-19.

CDR3 residues: CASRLRDRAYNEQFF. CDR3 sequence (DNA): TGTGCCAGCAGACTCCGGGACAGGGCATACAATGAGCAGTTCTTC. The J gene is TRBJ2-1, the V gene TRBV7-9; 9 positions match TRBD1. Per the germline V gene, CDR1 is SEHNR and CDR2 is FQNEAQ (reference sequence). This CDR3 contains 15 residues. V lost 6 bases to trimming and J lost 4 bases; unmatched junction nucleotides: 7. Complete variable domain (other parts from reference TRBV7-9 and TRBJ2-1): DTGVSQNPRHKITKRGQNVTFRCDPISEHNRLYWYRQTLGQGPEFLTYFQNEAQLEKSRLLSDRFSAERPKGSFSTLEIQRTEQGDSAMYLCASRLRDRAYNEQFFGPGTRLTVL.